One and the same sample provided the 19 T cell receptor beta chains below, sequenced in a study of CD8+ T cells in alopecia areata. Treatment here: oral pan-JAK inhibitor, 5-10 mg twice daily. Extracted RNA was reverse transcribed into cDNA, the sequencing template. Sequencing was performed with immunoSEQ multiplex PCR; in TCRdb, only in-frame clones are kept and a portion is missing. This table has about 190,000 clones, about three fifths appearing once. This material consisted of CD4+ T cells sorted from blood, taken at week 4, from a patient treated with tofacitinib. All receptors come from a human donor with alopecia areata.

This sequence joins TRBV9 and TRBJ2-2; D is ambiguous. The CDR3 spans 15 residues. Looked up from germline, CDR1 is SGDLS and CDR2 is YYNGEE. V was cut by 4 bases and J by 1 base, with 11 bases left in between. CDR3 nucleotide sequence: TGTGCCAGCAGCCCCCTCGTCAGGAACACCGGGGAGCTGTTTTTT. It codes for CASSPLVRNTGELFF.

The chain combines TRBV5-8 with TRBJ2-5; D is uncertain. V gave up 3 bases and J gave up 3 bases, with 6 bases separating them. Germline V gene data show CDR1 as SGHTS and CDR2 as YDEGEE. The length of the CDR3 is 12 residues. The CDR3 bases are TGTGCCAGCAGCTCCACAAAAGAGACCCAGTACTTC. Translated, it gives CASSSTKETQYF.

The chain joins TRBV29-1 to TRBJ2-1; TRBD1 matches at 7 bases. CDR3 length: 15 amino acids. Germline V gene sequence: CDR1 SQVTM, CDR2 ANQGSEA. J gave up 1 base and V 7 bases, and 10 bases lay outside the gene matches. CDR3 DNA: TGCAGCGGGGATGTAGGGGGCCAATCCTACAATGAGCAGTTCTTC. It yields the protein CSGDVGGQSYNEQFF.

The J gene is TRBJ2-4, the V gene TRBV4-1; D is undetermined. From germline, CDR1 is MGHRA and CDR2 YSYEKL. The length of the CDR3 is 16 residues. V gave up 4 bases and J gave up 0 bases, with 13 bases separating them. DNA for the CDR3: TGCGCCAGCAGCCTCGAAGAGGCTCTAGCCAAAAACATTCAGTACTTC. It codes for CASSLEEALAKNIQYF.

The V gene is TRBV29-1, the J gene TRBJ1-4; no reliable D call. The germline gives CDR1 SQVTM, CDR2 ANQGSEA. There are 13 residues in the CDR3. Trimming took 7 bases from V and 7 from J, leaving 16 bases between them. The CDR3 nucleotides are TGCAGCGCTTCCGGGAAGACGGCTGAAAAACTGTTTTTT. Residues: CSASGKTAEKLFF. Full variable domain (missing parts from reference TRBV29-1 and TRBJ1-4): SAVISQKPSRDICQRGTSLTIQCQVDSQVTMMFWYRQQPGQSLTLIATANQGSEATYESGFVIDKFPISRPNLTFSTLTVSNMSPEDSSIYLCSASGKTAEKLFFGSGTQLSVL.

At least ten counts were recorded for this clone. V gene TRBV4-1 combines with J gene TRBJ2-3; possibly TRBD2 for D (6 bases). The germline gives CDR1 MGHRA, CDR2 YSYEKL. CDR3 length: 17 residues. Trimming shortened V by 0 bases and J by 5 bases, and 18 bases separated the two germline ends. CDR3 protein: CASSQDAGTGLRDTQYF. The CDR3 coding sequence is TGCGCCAGCAGCCAAGATGCCGGGACTGGTTTACGAGATACGCAGTATTTT.

This clone was seen only a few times. The chain uses TRBV29-1 and TRBJ1-4, with 11 bases that match TRBD1. Germline CDR1 is SQVTM and CDR2 is ANQGSEA. J lost 3 bases, V lost 7 bases, and 4 bases had no gene match. The CDR3 is 14 residues long. The DNA of the CDR3 is TGCAGCGGTGGACAGGGGGCGGCTAATGAAAAACTGTTTTTT. Amino acids: CSGGQGAANEKLFF.

The chain has TRBV29-1 and TRBJ2-7; D remains ambiguous. The length of the CDR3 is 11 residues. Germline V CDR1 and CDR2: SQVTM, ANQGSEA. V was clipped by 1 base and J by 4 bases, with 5 bases between them. CDR3 region: CSVEAMYEQYF. In nucleotides, the CDR3 is TGCAGCGTTGAAGCCATGTACGAGCAGTACTTC.

The chain carries TRBV29-1 and TRBJ2-5, with D hard to call. V was shortened by 3 bases and J by 5 bases, with 7 bases between the two germline ends. The CDR3 contains 11 residues. Germline V CDR1 and CDR2: SQVTM, ANQGSEA. The chain's CDR3 is CSVDVVETQYF. CDR3 nucleotide sequence: TGCAGCGTTGACGTAGTCGAGACCCAGTACTTC.

The chain has TRBV11-2 and TRBJ2-5; possibly TRBD2 for D (5 bases). There are 13 residues in the CDR3. With 1 base removed from V and 6 bases from J, the gap between germline ends came to 9 bases. The germline CDR1 and CDR2 sequences are SGHAT and FQNNGV. The CDR3 protein is CASSLGEWKTQYF. The DNA of the CDR3 is TGTGCCAGCAGCTTAGGGGAGTGGAAGACCCAGTACTTC.

The chain combines TRBV6-5 with TRBJ2-7; tentatively, D is TRBD1 (6 bases). The CDR3 covers 14 residues. Per the germline V gene, CDR1 is MNHEY and CDR2 is SVGAGI. The V gene lost 6 bases and the J gene lost 3 bases, with 15 bases spanning the gap. The CDR3 sequence is CASRARQAHYEQYF. CDR3 nucleotides: TGTGCCAGCAGGGCAAGACAGGCCCACTACGAGCAGTACTTC.

The chain employs TRBV7-2 and TRBJ2-3, with 7 bases fitting TRBD2. Germline V gene data show CDR1 as SGHTA and CDR2 as FQGNSA. This CDR3 region has 14 residues. Unmatched junction bases numbered 3, after V lost 2 bases and J lost 4 bases. The CDR3 DNA reads TGTGCCAGCAGCTTAAGGACTAGGGCAGATACGCAGTATTTT. It specifies CASSLRTRADTQYF.

The V call is TRBV14, the J call TRBJ2-5, with D perhaps TRBD2 (6 bases). CDR3 length: 13 residues. The V end was cut by 4 bases, the J end by 3 bases, with 9 bases between. CDR1 and CDR2 from the germline V gene are SGHDN and FVKESK. For the CDR3, the DNA is TGTGCCAGCAGCCTGGAGCGGGAAGAGACCCAGTACTTC. Translating it yields CASSLEREETQYF.

The chain recombines TRBV6-1 with TRBJ1-5; D remains ambiguous. The CDR3 has 12 amino acids. V lost 10 bases, J lost 1 base, and 8 bases lay in between. Germline V gives CDR1 MNHNS, CDR2 SASEGT. Here the CDR3 reads CATRASNQPQHF. Here the CDR3 DNA reads TGTGCCACACGGGCGAGCAATCAGCCCCAGCATTTT.

The chain recombines TRBV5-4 with TRBJ2-5; D is possibly TRBD1 (5 bases). The ends were cut back, 5 bases at V and 0 bases at J, with 14 bases in the middle. The CDR3 length is 15 residues. The V gene's germline CDR1 is SGHNT and CDR2 YYREEE (reference sequence). Here the CDR3 DNA reads TGTGCCAGCAGGTACCTGACAGCGAACCAAGAGACCCAGTACTTC. Its protein is CASRYLTANQETQYF.

The rearrangement links TRBV19 to TRBJ2-1, with 12 positions matching TRBD2. V shed 3 bases, J shed 4 bases, and the junction held 4 bases outside the gene matches. CDR3 length: 16 amino acids. Looked up from germline, CDR1 is LNHDA and CDR2 is SQIVND (reference sequence). This CDR3 reads CASSISTSGGYNEQFF. CDR3 bases: TGTGCCAGTAGTATCTCGACTAGCGGGGGTTACAATGAGCAGTTCTTC. The complete variable domain, with remaining parts taken from reference TRBV19 and TRBJ2-1, reads DGGITQSPKYLFRKEGQNVTLSCEQNLNHDAMYWYRQDPGQGLRLIYYSQIVNDFQKGDIAEGYSVSREKKESFPLTVTSAQKNPTAFYLCASSISTSGGYNEQFFGPGTRLTVL.

This sequence joins TRBV30 and TRBJ2-5; TRBD2 matches at 8 bases. This CDR3 is 16 amino acids long. The germline V gene encodes CDR1 GTSNPN and CDR2 SVGIG (reference sequence). Unmatched junction bases numbered 13, after V lost 0 bases and J lost 7 bases. The DNA for the CDR3 is TGTGCCTGGAGTGTTGACGGCGGGAGGAAATCCGGGACCCAGTACTTC. Its protein is CAWSVDGGRKSGTQYF. The variable domain in full, with the rest retrieved from reference TRBV30 and TRBJ2-5, is SQTIHQWPATLVQPVGSPLSLECTVEGTSNPNLYWYRQAAGRGLQLLFYSVGIGQISSEVPQNLSASRPQDRQFILSSKKLLLSDSGFYLCAWSVDGGRKSGTQYFGPGTRLLVL.

This clone was observed a single time. The chain joins TRBV29-1 to TRBJ2-5; 9 bases fit TRBD2. Germline-derived CDR1 and CDR2 are SQVTM and ANQGSEA. The CDR3 is made up of 13 amino acids. V lost 8 bases and J lost 4; bases outside the gene matches: 8. CDR3 in amino acids: CSSVGLARETQYF. The CDR3, as DNA: TGCAGCTCCGTGGGACTAGCCCGAGAGACCCAGTACTTC.

The chain joins TRBV30 to TRBJ1-5, with 8 bases aligning to TRBD1. The ends lost 0 bases at V and 6 bases at J; junction bases unmatched: 1. Germline assignment: CDR1 GTSNPN and CDR2 SVGIG (reference sequence). This CDR3 has 13 residues. CDR3: CAWSVTGGQPQHF. CDR3 nucleotide sequence: TGTGCCTGGAGTGTCACAGGGGGTCAGCCCCAGCATTTT.